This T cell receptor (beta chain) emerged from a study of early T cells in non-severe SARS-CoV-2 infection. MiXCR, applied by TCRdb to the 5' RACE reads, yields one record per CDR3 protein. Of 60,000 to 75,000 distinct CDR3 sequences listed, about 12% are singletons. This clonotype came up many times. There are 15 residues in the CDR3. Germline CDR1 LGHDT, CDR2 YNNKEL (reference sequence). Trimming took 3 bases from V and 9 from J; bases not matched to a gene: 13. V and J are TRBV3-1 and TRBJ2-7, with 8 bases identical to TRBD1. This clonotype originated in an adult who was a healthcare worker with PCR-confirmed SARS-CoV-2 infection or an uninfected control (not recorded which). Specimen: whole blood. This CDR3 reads CASSHYGQGLLGQYF. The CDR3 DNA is TGTGCCAGCAGCCACTACGGACAGGGACTGCTCGGGCAGTACTTC.